Below are 7 T cell receptor beta chains sequenced from a single sample in a study of CD8 T cells in Susac syndrome (dated by TCRdb to the late 2010s). The library was produced with the immunoSEQ multiplex PCR assay. RNA was extracted with the RNeasy kit and roughly 0.5 to 1 ug was reverse transcribed using random hexamers. The public sequencing data were trimmed at Q25 with fastp and processed into clonotypes with MiXCR by TCRdb, which kept only in-frame beta chains. Under each unique CDR3 protein, matching rows form one entry showing the most common genes and DNA. The sample includes about 150,000 distinct CDR3 sequences, with just under 95% observed a single time. More than 0.2% of the sample lies in the top ten. What was sequenced was CD8+ T cells from PBMCs. These receptors were taken from a human donor with multiple sclerosis.

V is TRBV12-3 or TRBV12-4 and J is TRBJ2-3; perhaps TRBD1 as D (5 bases). The V end was cut by 5 bases, the J end by 1 base, with 16 bases between. The CDR3 is 16 amino acids. The CDR3 here is CASSTSSLGGTDTQYF. CDR3 nucleotides: TGTGCCAGCAGTACCAGTTCTTTAGGGGGCACAGATACGCAGTATTTT.

The rearrangement joins TRBV7-9 to TRBJ1-2; TRBD1 matches at 7 bases. This CDR3 region has 13 residues. V lost 5 bases, J lost 7 bases, and 7 bases stayed unmatched. The V gene's germline CDR1 is SEHNR and CDR2 FQNEAQ (reference sequence). This chain's CDR3 is CASSRDRDRGYTF. CDR3 nucleotide sequence: TGTGCCAGCAGCCGCGACAGGGATCGTGGCTACACCTTC. The full variable domain, in which reference TRBV7-9 and TRBJ1-2 provide the parts outside the CDR3, is DTGVSQNPRHKITKRGQNVTFRCDPISEHNRLYWYRQTLGQGPEFLTYFQNEAQLEKSRLLSDRFSAERPKGSFSTLEIQRTEQGDSAMYLCASSRDRDRGYTFGSGTRLTVV.

V is TRBV6-2 or TRBV6-3 and J is TRBJ2-5; no firm D call. The ends were cut back, 6 bases at V and 1 base at J, with 15 bases in the middle. This CDR3 spans 15 amino acids. Germline lookup yields CDR1 MNHEY and CDR2 SVGEGT. CDR3: CASRDASRTQETQYF. The CDR3 DNA reads as TGTGCCAGCAGGGACGCAAGCCGTACCCAAGAGACCCAGTACTTC.

The V call is TRBV30, the J call TRBJ1-3, with D uncertain. The germline V and J ends were trimmed by 0 bases and 2 bases, with 14 bases remaining between them. This CDR3 contains 16 residues. CDR1 and CDR2 from the germline V gene are GTSNPN and SVGIG (reference sequence). Here the CDR3 reads CAWSVRAGWPGNTIYF. In DNA form, the CDR3 reads TGTGCCTGGAGTGTACGGGCAGGCTGGCCTGGAAACACCATATATTTT.

The chain joins TRBV29-1 to TRBJ1-2; D is perhaps TRBD1 (5 bases). From germline, CDR1 is SQVTM and CDR2 ANQGSEA. The CDR3 contains 14 residues. The V gene lost 0 bases and the J gene lost 14 bases, with 22 bases spanning the gap. This CDR3 is CSVEDPGAGYWGTF. As DNA, the CDR3 is TGCAGCGTTGAAGATCCAGGAGCAGGGTATTGGGGGACCTTC.

DNA for the CDR3: TGCAGTGCTCGGACAGACCGAAATGGCTACACCTTC. Translated, it gives CSARTDRNGYTF. The chain links TRBV20-1 to TRBJ1-2; perhaps TRBD1 as D (6 bases). Trimming left V 5 bases short and J 6 bases short, with 13 bases between. Germline CDR1 reads DFQATT; CDR2 reads SNEGSKA (reference sequence). The CDR3 is made up of 12 amino acids.

Written as DNA, the CDR3 is TGCGCCAGCAGCCTTGAAGGACAGAACACTGAAGCTTTCTTT. Its protein is CASSLEGQNTEAFF. V is TRBV5-1 and J is TRBJ1-1, with D maybe TRBD1 (5 bases). CDR1 SGHRS and CDR2 YFSETQ come from the germline V gene. The CDR3 is 14 residues long. V lost 4 bases to trimming and J lost 1 base, with 11 bases between them.